Below are 20 T cell receptor beta chains sequenced from a single sample in a study of response to subunit inactivated influenza vaccine. TCRdb itself ran the RT-PCR reads through MiXCR, one entry per CDR3 protein. The data contain hundreds of thousands of distinct CDR3 sequences, more than 9% of them seen just once; the ten biggest clones take up more than 7%. The starting material was non-naive T cells sorted from PBMCs, obtained approximately 15 days before vaccination. The receptors were gathered from a man aged 45-65 years who received an inactivated influenza vaccine.

This clonotype was recorded a few times. J is TRBJ2-1 and V is TRBV12-3 or TRBV12-4; maybe TRBD2 (5 bases). The V gene lost 6 bases and the J gene lost 4 bases, with 10 bases spanning the gap. This CDR3 is 13 amino acids long. CDR3 nucleotide sequence: TGTGCCAGCAGGGAGGAAACATACAATGAGCAGTTCTTC. Encoded protein: CASREETYNEQFF.

Concerning this clonotype itself: A much larger clone is a single base away; this may be a read error. The rearrangement joins TRBV12-3 or TRBV12-4 to TRBJ2-2, with D uncertain. The CDR3 contains 12 residues. Trimming stripped 6 bases from V and 7 bases from J, with 9 bases between. In DNA, the CDR3 is TGTGCCAGCAGCCGCGGCAGCGGGGAGCTGTTTTTT. Its protein product is CASSRGSGELFF.

This sequence joins TRBV5-8 and TRBJ2-5, with D perhaps matching TRBD1 or TRBD2 (5 bases each). The ends were cut back, 5 bases at V and 3 bases at J, with 11 bases in the middle. Germline V lookup: CDR1 SGHTS, CDR2 YDEGEE. CDR3 length: 13 residues. CDR3 coding DNA: TGTGCCAGCAGTAGGGACGCTGAAGAGACCCAGTACTTC. Amino acid sequence: CASSRDAEETQYF.

V usage is TRBV28 and J usage is TRBJ2-7; a possible D gene is TRBD1 (6 bases). V lost 8 bases, J lost 2 bases, and 10 bases lay in between. Germline CDR1 reads MDHEN; CDR2 reads SYDVKM. This CDR3 is built from 12 residues. DNA for the CDR3: TGTGCCAGCTGCCAGGGGCCCTACGAGCAGTACTTC. Protein sequence: CASCQGPYEQYF.

This clonotype has only a few counts. The rearrangement uses TRBV2 and TRBJ2-3; the D is unclear. CDR3 length: 12 amino acids. Trimming removed 3 bases from V and 5 bases from J, with 6 bases in between. Germline values: CDR1 SNHLY, CDR2 FYNNEI. The CDR3 nucleotides are TGTGCCAGCAGTGATGGTGGAGATACGCAGTATTTT. It yields the protein CASSDGGDTQYF.

This clonotype was seen at least ten times. CDR3 loop: CASSSGLVRSNEQFF. CDR3 DNA: TGTGCCAGCAGTTCCGGACTAGTAAGGTCAAATGAGCAGTTCTTC. The chain links TRBV28 to TRBJ2-1; TRBD2 aligns across 7 bases. Trimming took 4 bases from V and 7 from J; bases not matched to a gene: 10. The CDR3 covers 15 residues. CDR1 and CDR2 from the germline V gene are MDHEN and SYDVKM.

The chain uses TRBV14 and TRBJ1-5, with a tentative D call TRBD1 (6 bases). Trimming cost V 1 base and J 2 bases, with 15 bases left between them. Looked up from germline, CDR1 is SGHDN and CDR2 is FVKESK. This CDR3 spans 17 amino acids. This CDR3 is CASSQGGGAGRNQPQHF. As DNA, the CDR3 is TGTGCCAGCAGCCAAGGTGGGGGGGCTGGTCGCAATCAGCCCCAGCATTTT. The full variable domain, completed using reference TRBV14 and TRBJ1-5, is EAGVTQFPSHSVIEKGQTVTLRCDPISGHDNLYWYRRVMGKEIKFLLHFVKESKQDESGMPNNRFLAERTGGTYSTLKVQPAELEDSGVYFCASSQGGGAGRNQPQHFGDGTRLSIL.

The V and J genes are TRBV4-3 and TRBJ2-1, with 7 bases that match TRBD2. The V gene end was trimmed by 0 bases and the J gene end by 6 bases; junction bases not matched to a gene: 5. CDR1 is LGHNA and CDR2 is YSLEER in the germline V gene. This CDR3 spans 15 amino acids. CDR3 DNA: TGCGCCAGCAGCCAAGAGACGGGAGGAGGCAATGAGCAGTTCTTC. This sequence encodes CASSQETGGGNEQFF.

This clonotype was detected only a few times. The CDR3 reads CASSPAGLSYNEQFF. CDR3 coding DNA: TGTGCCAGCAGCCCTGCAGGCCTGTCCTACAATGAGCAGTTCTTC. The gene calls are TRBV7-9 and TRBJ2-1; no clear D. V lost 5 bases and J lost 1, with 12 bases in between. The CDR3 has 15 amino acids. Germline assignment: CDR1 SEHNR and CDR2 FQNEAQ (reference sequence).

The chain couples TRBV5-1 to TRBJ2-1, with 10 bases that match TRBD2. Trimming cost V 5 bases and J 0 bases; bases outside gene matches: 5. The V gene's germline CDR1 is SGHRS and CDR2 YFSETQ. The CDR3 consists of 16 residues. CDR3 protein: CASSRKRGGSYNEQFF. As DNA, the CDR3 is TGCGCCAGCAGTCGTAAGCGGGGGGGCTCCTACAATGAGCAGTTCTTC.

The chain combines TRBV7-2 with TRBJ1-1, with TRBD1 identical over 9 bases. J gave up 1 base and V 5 bases, and 5 bases lay outside the gene matches. Germline V gives CDR1 SGHTA, CDR2 FQGNSA. CDR3 length equals 15 residues. In DNA form, the CDR3 reads TGTGCCAGCAGCGGGCCGGGACAGGGGAACACTGAAGCTTTCTTT. Its translation is CASSGPGQGNTEAFF.

The gene calls are TRBV9 and TRBJ1-1; the D gene is possibly TRBD1 (6 bases). This CDR3 is built from 16 residues. V was clipped by 0 bases and J by 5 bases, with 17 bases between them. From germline, CDR1 is SGDLS and CDR2 YYNGEE. CDR3 sequence reads: CASSVEGTGSGTEAFF. Here the CDR3 DNA reads TGTGCCAGCAGCGTAGAAGGCACAGGGAGTGGAACTGAAGCTTTCTTT.

This chain links TRBV30 with TRBJ2-5, with 7 bases fitting TRBD2. The V and J ends lost 4 bases and 2 bases, in that order; junction bases with no gene match: 1. The CDR3 is 12 amino acids. Germline CDR1 is GTSNPN and CDR2 is SVGIG (reference sequence). CDR3 region: CAWNGGQETQYF. The CDR3 region has the DNA TGTGCCTGGAACGGGGGGCAAGAGACCCAGTACTTC.

The V gene is TRBV7-9, the J gene TRBJ2-5; 8 positions match TRBD1. Germline V gives CDR1 SEHNR, CDR2 FQNEAQ (reference sequence). The CDR3 spans 15 residues. The J segment lost 4 bases and the V segment lost 5 bases, leaving 9 bases of the junction unmatched. The CDR3 nucleotides read TGTGCCAGCAGCCGGGACAGGACAAAACGAGAGACCCAGTACTTC. Translated, it gives CASSRDRTKRETQYF.

This clonotype was observed a single time. Possible read error: a much larger clone is one base away. The chain combines TRBV2 with TRBJ1-2; D is possibly TRBD1 (5 bases). The CDR3 has 14 amino acids. Per germline, CDR1 SNHLY and CDR2 FYNNEI. The germline V and J ends were trimmed by 6 bases and 7 bases, with 18 bases remaining between them. CDR3 amino acids: CASRARVLFAGYTF. As DNA, the CDR3 is TGTGCCAGCAGGGCCAGGGTATTGTTTGCTGGCTACACCTTC.

This clonotype was seen a handful of times. The genes are TRBV2 and TRBJ2-3; no definite D call. CDR1 is SNHLY, CDR2 FYNNEI, per germline. CDR3 length: 12 amino acids. The V end lost 8 bases, the J end lost 3 bases, and 9 bases lay between the germline ends. For the CDR3, the DNA is TGTGCCAGCCGGTTGGAGACAGATACGCAGTATTTT. Protein: CASRLETDTQYF.

The chain employs TRBV4-1 and TRBJ2-5; 7 bases match TRBD2. The CDR3 spans 16 residues. V shed 6 bases and J 5 bases; nucleotides not matched to a gene: 15. CDR1 is MGHRA and CDR2 is YSYEKL in the germline V gene. CDR3 in amino acids: CASRHLFGGGPETQYF. The CDR3 nucleotides are TGCGCCAGCAGGCATCTCTTTGGGGGAGGGCCGGAGACCCAGTACTTC.

This clonotype was picked up one time. The V gene is TRBV11-1, the J gene TRBJ2-1, with D unclear. V lost 5 bases and J lost 5, with 4 bases in between. Germline V CDR1 and CDR2: SGHAT, FQDESV (reference sequence). The CDR3 loop spans 11 amino acids. CDR3 in amino acids: CASSTDNEQFF. For the CDR3, the DNA is TGTGCCAGCAGCACAGACAATGAGCAGTTCTTC.

The V and J genes are TRBV28 and TRBJ1-1; TRBD1 matches at 9 bases. CDR1 is MDHEN, CDR2 SYDVKM, per germline. The V gene end was trimmed by 4 bases and the J gene end by 4 bases; junction bases not matched to a gene: 7. The CDR3 loop spans 15 amino acids. The CDR3 DNA reads as TGTGCCAGCAGTTCCCCAGGGACAGGGACCACTGAAGCTTTCTTT. Residues: CASSSPGTGTTEAFF.

This clonotype was seen a few times. The chain employs TRBV20-1 and TRBJ2-3; a weak D match, TRBD2 (6 bases). Trimming shortened V by 2 bases and J by 4 bases, and 19 bases separated the two germline ends. The germline V gene encodes CDR1 DFQATT and CDR2 SNEGSKA (reference sequence). CDR3 length: 16 residues. DNA for the CDR3: TGCAGTGCTAGATCACGCCTAGCGAGGGTCTCAGATACGCAGTATTTT. Translation: CSARSRLARVSDTQYF.